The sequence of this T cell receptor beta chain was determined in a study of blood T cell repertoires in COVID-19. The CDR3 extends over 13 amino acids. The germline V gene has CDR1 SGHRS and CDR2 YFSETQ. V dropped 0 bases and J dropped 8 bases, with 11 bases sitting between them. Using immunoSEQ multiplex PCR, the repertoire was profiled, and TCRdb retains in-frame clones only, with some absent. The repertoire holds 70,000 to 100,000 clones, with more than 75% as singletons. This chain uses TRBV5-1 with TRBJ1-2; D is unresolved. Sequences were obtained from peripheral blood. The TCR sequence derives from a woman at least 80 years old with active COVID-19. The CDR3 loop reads CASSLDPYRGYTF. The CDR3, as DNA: TGCGCCAGCAGCTTGGATCCCTACCGGGGCTACACCTTC.